The T cell receptor beta chain under discussion was sequenced for a study of T cell repertoires in cytomegalovirus infection. As for this clonotype: Its antigen is still unknown.

The CDR3 is 14 amino acids. Per the germline V gene, CDR1 is ENHRY and CDR2 is SYGVKD. The V and J ends lost 5 bases and 4 bases respectively, with 13 bases between them. TCRdb independently ran MiXCR on the reads; one entry per CDR3 protein. Of approximately 750,000 distinct CDR3 sequences in the sample, approximately 40% were seen once. Points from the study as a whole: Cumulative frequency (of public TCR beta family members) identified carriers of CMV plus the relevant HLA.

The rearrangement links TRBV10-3 to TRBJ2-3, with no clear D. Sequenced input: PBMCs. The receptor was derived from a human donor in good health (CMV status not recorded). Some clones in this sample may be carry-over from other donors' samples. Here the CDR3 reads CAISPPGLADTQYF. Written as DNA, the CDR3 is TGTGCCATCAGTCCCCCTGGTCTCGCAGATACGCAGTATTTT.